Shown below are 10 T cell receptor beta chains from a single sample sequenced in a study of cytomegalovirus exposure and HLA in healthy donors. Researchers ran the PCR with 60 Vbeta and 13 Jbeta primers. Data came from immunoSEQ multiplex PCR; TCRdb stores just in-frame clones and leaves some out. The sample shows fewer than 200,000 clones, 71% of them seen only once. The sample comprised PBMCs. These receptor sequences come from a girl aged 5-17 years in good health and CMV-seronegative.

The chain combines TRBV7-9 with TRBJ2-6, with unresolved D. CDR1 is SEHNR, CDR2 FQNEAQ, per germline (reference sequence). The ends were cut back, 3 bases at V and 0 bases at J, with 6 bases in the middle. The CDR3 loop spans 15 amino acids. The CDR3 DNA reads TGTGCCAGCAGCTTGAGTGACTCTGGGGCCAACGTCCTGACTTTC. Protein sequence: CASSLSDSGANVLTF.

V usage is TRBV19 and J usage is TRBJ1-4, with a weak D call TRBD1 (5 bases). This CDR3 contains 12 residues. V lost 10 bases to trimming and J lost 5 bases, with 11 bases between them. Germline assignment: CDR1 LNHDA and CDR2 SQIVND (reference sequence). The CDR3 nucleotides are TGTGCCACCCGGGGGGGAAATGAAAAACTGTTTTTT. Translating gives CATRGGNEKLFF.

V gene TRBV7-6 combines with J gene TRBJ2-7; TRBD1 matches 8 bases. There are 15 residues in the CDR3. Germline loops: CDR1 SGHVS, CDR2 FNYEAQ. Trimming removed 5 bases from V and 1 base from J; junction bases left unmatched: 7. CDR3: CASSQATGDSYEQYF. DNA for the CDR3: TGTGCCAGCAGCCAAGCGACAGGGGATTCCTACGAGCAGTACTTC.

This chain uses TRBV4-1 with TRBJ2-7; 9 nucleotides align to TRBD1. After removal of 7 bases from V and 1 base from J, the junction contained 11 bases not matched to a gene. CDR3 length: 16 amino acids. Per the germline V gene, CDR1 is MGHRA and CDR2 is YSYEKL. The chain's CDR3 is CASTTKGGTGSYEQYF. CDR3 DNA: TGCGCCAGCACCACCAAAGGGGGGACAGGGTCCTACGAGCAGTACTTC.

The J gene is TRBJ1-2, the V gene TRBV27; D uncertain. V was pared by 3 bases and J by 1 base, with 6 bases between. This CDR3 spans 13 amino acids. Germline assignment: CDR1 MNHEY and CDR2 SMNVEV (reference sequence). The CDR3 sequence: CASSFSLNYGYTF. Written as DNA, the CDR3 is TGTGCCAGCAGTTTCTCCCTTAACTATGGCTACACCTTC.

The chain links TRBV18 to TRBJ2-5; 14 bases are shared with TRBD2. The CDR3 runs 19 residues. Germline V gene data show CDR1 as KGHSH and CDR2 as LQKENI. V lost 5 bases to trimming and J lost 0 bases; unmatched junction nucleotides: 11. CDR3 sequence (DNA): TGTGCCAGCTCATTTTGGACTAGCGGGGGGATCATGGACCAAGAGACCCAGTACTTC. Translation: CASSFWTSGGIMDQETQYF.

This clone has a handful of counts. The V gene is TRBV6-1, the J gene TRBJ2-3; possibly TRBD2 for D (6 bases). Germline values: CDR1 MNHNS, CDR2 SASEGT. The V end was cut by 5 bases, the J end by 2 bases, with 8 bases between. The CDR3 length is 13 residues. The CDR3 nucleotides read TGTGCCAGCAGTTGGGACTCCACAGATACGCAGTATTTT. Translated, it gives CASSWDSTDTQYF.

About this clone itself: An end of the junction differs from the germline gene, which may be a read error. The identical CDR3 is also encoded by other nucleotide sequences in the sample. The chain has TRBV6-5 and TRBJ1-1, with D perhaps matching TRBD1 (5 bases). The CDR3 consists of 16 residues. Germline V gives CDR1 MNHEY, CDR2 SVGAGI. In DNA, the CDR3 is TGCGCCAGCAGTTACCACCTGGGGCAGGGTGGAACTGAAGCTTTCTTT. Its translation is CASSYHLGQGGTEAFF.

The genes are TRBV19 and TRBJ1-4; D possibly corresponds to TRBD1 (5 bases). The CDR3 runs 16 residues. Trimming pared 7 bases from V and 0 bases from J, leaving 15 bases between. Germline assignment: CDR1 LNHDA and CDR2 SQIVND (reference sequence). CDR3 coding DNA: TGTGCCAGTACCCCCAGGGTACCTGCAACTAATGAAAAACTGTTTTTT. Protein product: CASTPRVPATNEKLFF.

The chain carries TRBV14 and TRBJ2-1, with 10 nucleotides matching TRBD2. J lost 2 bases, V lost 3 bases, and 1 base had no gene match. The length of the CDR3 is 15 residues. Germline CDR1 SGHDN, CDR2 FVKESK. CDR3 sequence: CASSQLAGAYNEQFF. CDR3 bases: TGTGCCAGCAGCCAGCTAGCGGGGGCCTACAATGAGCAGTTCTTC.